A single sample gave rise to the 7 T cell receptor beta chains below, sequenced in a study of control samples from healthy donors and cancer patients. The protocol was immunoSEQ multiplex PCR, while the TCRdb copy is restricted to in-frame clones and leaves out a portion. The table includes 160,000 or so clones, about 94% detected once. Material: PBMCs. The receptors shown here come from a man in his 60s with colorectal cancer.

The rearrangement uses TRBV10-3 and TRBJ1-6; D is unresolved. This CDR3 is 12 amino acids long. Germline V lookup: CDR1 ENHRY, CDR2 SYGVKD. The V gene lost 10 bases and the J gene lost 8 bases, with 12 bases spanning the gap. CDR3 sequence reads: CATAERDSPLHF. CDR3 bases: TGTGCCACTGCTGAGCGCGATTCACCCCTCCACTTT.

This clone has a single count. The chain is built from TRBV5-1 and TRBJ2-7; D could derive from TRBD1 or TRBD2 (5 bases each). Trimming cost V 4 bases and J 2 bases, with 16 bases left between them. Germline V lookup: CDR1 SGHRS, CDR2 YFSETQ. The CDR3 length is 15 residues. The CDR3 sequence: CASSVAGTETYEQYF. CDR3 bases: TGCGCCAGCAGCGTCGCCGGGACGGAGACCTACGAGCAGTACTTC.

The rearrangement uses TRBV3-1 (or the pseudogene TRBV3-2) and TRBJ1-1; a weak D match, TRBD1 (6 bases). This CDR3 contains 14 residues. Trimming stripped 3 bases from V and 4 bases from J, with 12 bases between. Germline CDR1 LGHDT, CDR2 YNNKEL (reference sequence). The CDR3 loop reads CASSHSGVFTEAFF. For the CDR3, the DNA is TGTGCCAGCAGCCATTCAGGGGTTTTCACTGAAGCTTTCTTT.

V usage is TRBV28 and J usage is TRBJ1-1; the match to TRBD1 covers 10 bases. The CDR3 runs 18 residues. Per germline, CDR1 MDHEN and CDR2 SYDVKM. With V trimmed by 5 bases and J by 0 bases, 12 bases remained unmatched. The CDR3 DNA reads TGTGCCAGCAGTCCCCCGCGGACAGGGGGAAGGGTGAACACTGAAGCTTTCTTT. Amino acid sequence: CASSPPRTGGRVNTEAFF.

The J gene is TRBJ2-7, the V gene TRBV6-5, with D unresolved. The V and J ends lost 6 bases and 1 base respectively, with 4 bases between them. CDR1 is MNHEY and CDR2 is SVGAGI in the germline V gene. There are 11 residues in the CDR3. The CDR3 bases are TGTGCCAGCAGCCCATCCTACGAGCAGTACTTC. This encodes CASSPSYEQYF.

The chain employs TRBV12-2 and TRBJ1-6; TRBD1, as called in the table, went unchecked against the DNA. TRBV12-2 counts as a pseudogene. The CDR3 covers 14 residues. CDR3 DNA sequence: TGTGCAAGTCGCTTTCAATGTTTGTGTTCACCCCTCCACTTT. Translation gives CASRFQCLCSPLHF.

Only a few counts were recorded for this clone. This chain connects TRBV7-9 to TRBJ1-4, with 9 positions matching TRBD1. V lost 5 bases to trimming and J lost 2 bases; unmatched junction nucleotides: 15. CDR1 is SEHNR, CDR2 FQNEAQ, per germline (reference sequence). This CDR3 comprises 19 residues. CDR3 region: CASSIRSGTGISTNEKLFF. DNA of the CDR3: TGTGCCAGCAGCATTCGCTCCGGGACAGGGATTTCGACTAATGAAAAACTGTTTTTT.